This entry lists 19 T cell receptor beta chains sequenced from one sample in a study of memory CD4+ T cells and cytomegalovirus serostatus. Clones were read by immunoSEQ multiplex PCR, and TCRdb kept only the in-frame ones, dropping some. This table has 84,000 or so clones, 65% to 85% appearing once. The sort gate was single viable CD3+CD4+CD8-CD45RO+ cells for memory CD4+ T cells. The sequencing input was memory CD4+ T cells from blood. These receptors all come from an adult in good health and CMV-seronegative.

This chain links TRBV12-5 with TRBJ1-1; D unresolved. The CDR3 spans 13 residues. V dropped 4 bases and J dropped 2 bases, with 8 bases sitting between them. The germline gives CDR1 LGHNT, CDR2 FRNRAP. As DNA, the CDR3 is TGTGCTAGTGGTTGGACGGGAAACACTGAAGCTTTCTTT. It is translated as CASGWTGNTEAFF.

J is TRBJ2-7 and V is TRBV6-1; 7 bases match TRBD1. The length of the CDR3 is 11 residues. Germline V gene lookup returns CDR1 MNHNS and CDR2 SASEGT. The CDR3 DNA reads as TGTGCGACGGGACAGTCCTACGAGCAGTACTTC. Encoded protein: CATGQSYEQYF.

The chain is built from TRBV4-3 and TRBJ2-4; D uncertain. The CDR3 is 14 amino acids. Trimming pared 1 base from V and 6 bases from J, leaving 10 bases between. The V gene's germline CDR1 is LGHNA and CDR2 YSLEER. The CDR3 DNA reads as TGCGCCAGCAGCCAAGGTGGTCAAGGAAACATTCAGTACTTC. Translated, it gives CASSQGGQGNIQYF.

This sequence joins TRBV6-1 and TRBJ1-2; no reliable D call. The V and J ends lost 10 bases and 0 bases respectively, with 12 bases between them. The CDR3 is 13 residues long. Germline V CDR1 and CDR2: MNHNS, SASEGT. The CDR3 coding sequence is TGTGCCACCTTGCCCCCTGCTAACTATGGCTACACCTTC. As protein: CATLPPANYGYTF.

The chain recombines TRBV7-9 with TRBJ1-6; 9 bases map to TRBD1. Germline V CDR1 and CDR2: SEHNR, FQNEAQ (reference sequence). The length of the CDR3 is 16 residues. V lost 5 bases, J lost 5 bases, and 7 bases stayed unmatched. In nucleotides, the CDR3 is TGTGCCAGCAGCCTGGGACAGGGCTCGGATAATTCACCCCTCCACTTT. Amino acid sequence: CASSLGQGSDNSPLHF.

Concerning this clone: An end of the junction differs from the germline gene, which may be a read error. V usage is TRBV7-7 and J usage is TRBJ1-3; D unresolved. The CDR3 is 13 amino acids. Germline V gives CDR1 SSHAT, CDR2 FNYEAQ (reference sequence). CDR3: CASSPDYGNTIYF. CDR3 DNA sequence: TGTGCTAGCAGCCCAGACTACGGAAACACCATATATTTT. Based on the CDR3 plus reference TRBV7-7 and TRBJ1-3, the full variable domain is GAGVSQSPRYKVTKRGQDVTLRCDPISSHATLYWYQQALGQGPEFLTYFNYEAQPDKSGLPSDRFSAERPEGSISTLTIQRTEQRDSAMYRCASSPDYGNTIYFGEGSWLTVV.

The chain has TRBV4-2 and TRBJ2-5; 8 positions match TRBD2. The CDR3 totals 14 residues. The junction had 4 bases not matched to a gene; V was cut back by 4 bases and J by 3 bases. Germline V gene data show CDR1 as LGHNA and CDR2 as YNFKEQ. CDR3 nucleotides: TGTGCCAGCAGCCCAGGGACTAGAAAAGAGACCCAGTACTTC. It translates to CASSPGTRKETQYF.

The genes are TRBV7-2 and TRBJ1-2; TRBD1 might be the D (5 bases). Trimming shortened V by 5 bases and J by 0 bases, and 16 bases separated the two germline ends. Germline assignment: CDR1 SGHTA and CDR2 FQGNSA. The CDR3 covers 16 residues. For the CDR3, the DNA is TGTGCCAGCAGCCCCGATACAGGCCGAGCTAACTATGGCTACACCTTC. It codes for CASSPDTGRANYGYTF.

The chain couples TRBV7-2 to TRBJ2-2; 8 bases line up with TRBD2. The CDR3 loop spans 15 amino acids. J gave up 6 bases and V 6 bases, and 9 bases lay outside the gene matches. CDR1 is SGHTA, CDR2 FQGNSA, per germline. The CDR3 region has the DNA TGTGCCAGCAGTCCTGGACTAGCCCGGGCCGGGGAGCTGTTTTTT. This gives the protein CASSPGLARAGELFF.

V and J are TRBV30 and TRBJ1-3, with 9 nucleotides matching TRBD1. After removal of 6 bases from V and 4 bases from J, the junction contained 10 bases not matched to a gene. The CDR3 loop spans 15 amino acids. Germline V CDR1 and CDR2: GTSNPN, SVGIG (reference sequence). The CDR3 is CACEKRDREGNTIYF. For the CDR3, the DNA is TGTGCCTGCGAGAAAAGGGACAGGGAAGGAAACACCATATATTTT.

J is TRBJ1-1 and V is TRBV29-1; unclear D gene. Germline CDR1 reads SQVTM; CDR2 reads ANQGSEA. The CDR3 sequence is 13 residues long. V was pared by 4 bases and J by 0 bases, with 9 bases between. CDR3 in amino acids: CSVGEGLNTEAFF. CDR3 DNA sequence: TGCAGCGTTGGGGAGGGTTTGAACACTGAAGCTTTCTTT. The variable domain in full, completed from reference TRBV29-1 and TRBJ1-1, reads SAVISQKPSRDICQRGTSLTIQCQVDSQVTMMFWYRQQPGQSLTLIATANQGSEATYESGFVIDKFPISRPNLTFSTLTVSNMSPEDSSIYLCSVGEGLNTEAFFGQGTRLTVV.

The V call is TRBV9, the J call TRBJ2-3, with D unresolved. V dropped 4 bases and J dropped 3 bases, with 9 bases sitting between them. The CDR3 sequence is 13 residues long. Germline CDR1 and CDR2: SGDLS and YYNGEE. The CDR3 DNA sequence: TGTGCCAGCAGCCTCTGGGGTACAGATACGCAGTATTTT. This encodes CASSLWGTDTQYF. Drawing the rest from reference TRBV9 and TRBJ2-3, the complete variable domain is DSGVTQTPKHLITATGQRVTLRCSPRSGDLSVYWYQQSLDQGLQFLIQYYNGEERAKGNILERFSAQQFPDLHSELNLSSLELGDSALYFCASSLWGTDTQYFGPGTRLTVL.

Here the CDR3 DNA reads TGTGCCAGCAGCTTAGAGGCTAGCGGGGTTGCCTCCTACGAGCAGTACTTC. Translation gives CASSLEASGVASYEQYF. The rearrangement joins TRBV7-2 to TRBJ2-7; TRBD2 matches at 9 bases. The CDR3 covers 17 residues. Germline-derived CDR1 and CDR2 are SGHTA and FQGNSA. V was pared by 1 base and J by 0 bases, with 7 bases of the junction left unmatched.

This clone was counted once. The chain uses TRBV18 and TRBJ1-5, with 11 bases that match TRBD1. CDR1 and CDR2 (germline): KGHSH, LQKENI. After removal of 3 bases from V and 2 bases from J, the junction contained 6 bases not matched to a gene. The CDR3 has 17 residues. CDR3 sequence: CASSPRDRGDGNQPQHF. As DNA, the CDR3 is TGTGCCAGCTCACCCCGGGACAGGGGGGATGGCAATCAGCCCCAGCATTTT.

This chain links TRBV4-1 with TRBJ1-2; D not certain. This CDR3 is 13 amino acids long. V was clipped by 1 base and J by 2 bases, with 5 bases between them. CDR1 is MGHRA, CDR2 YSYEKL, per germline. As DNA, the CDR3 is TGCGCCAGCAGCCAAGCAATGAACTATGGCTACACCTTC. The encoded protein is CASSQAMNYGYTF.

The DNA for the CDR3 is TGTGCCAGCAGCTTATGGCCGGGACTAGCGGTTTCCGGGACCCAGTACTTC. Protein sequence: CASSLWPGLAVSGTQYF. The J gene is TRBJ2-5, the V gene TRBV7-2; 11 bases are a match to TRBD2. Per germline, CDR1 SGHTA and CDR2 FQGNSA. This CDR3 is 17 amino acids long. V dropped 2 bases and J dropped 7; count of bases not matched to a gene: 12.

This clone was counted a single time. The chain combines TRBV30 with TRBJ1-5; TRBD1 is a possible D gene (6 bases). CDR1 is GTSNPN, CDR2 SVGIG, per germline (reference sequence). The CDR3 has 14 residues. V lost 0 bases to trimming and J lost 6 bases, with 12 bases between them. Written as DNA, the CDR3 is TGTGCCTGGAGTGTACCAACAGGGTTTCAGCCCCAGCATTTT. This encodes CAWSVPTGFQPQHF. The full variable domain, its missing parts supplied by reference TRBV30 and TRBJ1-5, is SQTIHQWPATLVQPVGSPLSLECTVEGTSNPNLYWYRQAAGRGLQLLFYSVGIGQISSEVPQNLSASRPQDRQFILSSKKLLLSDSGFYLCAWSVPTGFQPQHFGDGTRLSIL.

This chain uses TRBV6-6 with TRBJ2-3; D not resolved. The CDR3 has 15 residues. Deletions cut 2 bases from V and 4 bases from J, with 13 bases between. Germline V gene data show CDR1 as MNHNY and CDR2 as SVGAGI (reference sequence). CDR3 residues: CASSYPGRTPDTQYF. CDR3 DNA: TGTGCCAGCAGTTACCCGGGCAGGACCCCAGATACGCAGTATTTT.

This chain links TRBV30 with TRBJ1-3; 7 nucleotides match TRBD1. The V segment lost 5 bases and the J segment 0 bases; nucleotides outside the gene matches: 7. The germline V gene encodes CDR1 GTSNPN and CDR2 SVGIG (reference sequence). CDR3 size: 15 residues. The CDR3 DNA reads TGTGCCTGGGAGTCGGGACAGTCCTCTGGAAACACCATATATTTT. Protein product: CAWESGQSSGNTIYF.